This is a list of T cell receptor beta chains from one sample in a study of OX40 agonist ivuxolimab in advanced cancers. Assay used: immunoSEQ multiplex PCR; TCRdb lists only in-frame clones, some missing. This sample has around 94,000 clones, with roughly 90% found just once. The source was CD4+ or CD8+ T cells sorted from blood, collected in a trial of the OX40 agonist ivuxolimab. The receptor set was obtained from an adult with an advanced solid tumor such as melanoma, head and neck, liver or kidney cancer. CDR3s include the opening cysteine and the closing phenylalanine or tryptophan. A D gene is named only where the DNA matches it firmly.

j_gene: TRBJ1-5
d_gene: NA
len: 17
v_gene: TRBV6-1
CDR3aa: CASSETRGYSSNQPQHF

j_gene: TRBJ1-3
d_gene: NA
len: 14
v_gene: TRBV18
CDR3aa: CASSPSTATNTIYF

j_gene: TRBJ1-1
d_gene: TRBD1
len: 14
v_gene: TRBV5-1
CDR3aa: CASTVQGTNTEAFF

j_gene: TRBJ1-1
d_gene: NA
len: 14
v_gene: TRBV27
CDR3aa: CASSYWGGNTEAFF

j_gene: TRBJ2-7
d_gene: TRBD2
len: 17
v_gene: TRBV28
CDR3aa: CASSSRWASGNSYEQYF

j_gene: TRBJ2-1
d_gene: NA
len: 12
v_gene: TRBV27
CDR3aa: CASSLFGREQFF

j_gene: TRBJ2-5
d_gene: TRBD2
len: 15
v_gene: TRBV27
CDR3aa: CASSYRGGPGETQYF

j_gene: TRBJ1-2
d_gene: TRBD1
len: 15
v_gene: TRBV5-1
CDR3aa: CASRNGTGFFYGYTF

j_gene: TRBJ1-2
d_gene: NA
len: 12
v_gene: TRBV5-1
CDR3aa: CASSLNSEGNTF

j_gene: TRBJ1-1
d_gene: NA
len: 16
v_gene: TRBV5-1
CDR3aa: CASSLGGIELNTEAFF

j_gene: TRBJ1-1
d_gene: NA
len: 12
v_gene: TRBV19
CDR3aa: CASSYSGTEAFF

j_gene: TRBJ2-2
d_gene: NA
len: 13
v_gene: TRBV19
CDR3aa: CASSSNEAGELFF

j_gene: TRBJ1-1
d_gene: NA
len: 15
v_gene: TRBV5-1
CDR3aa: CASSLGLSLNTEAFF

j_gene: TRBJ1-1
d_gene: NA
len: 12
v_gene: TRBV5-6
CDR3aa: CASSYTGTEAFF

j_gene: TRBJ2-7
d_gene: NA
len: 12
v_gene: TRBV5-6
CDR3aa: CASSLGEYEQYF

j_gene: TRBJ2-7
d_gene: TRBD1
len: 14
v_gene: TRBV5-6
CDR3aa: CASSFGTGSYEQYF

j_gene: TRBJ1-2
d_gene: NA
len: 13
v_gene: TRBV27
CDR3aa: CASSLVSGVGYTF

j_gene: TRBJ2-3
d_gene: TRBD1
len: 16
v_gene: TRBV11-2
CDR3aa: CASSLGQGAREDTQYF

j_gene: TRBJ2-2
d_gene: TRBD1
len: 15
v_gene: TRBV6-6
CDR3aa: CASYRDRADTGELFF

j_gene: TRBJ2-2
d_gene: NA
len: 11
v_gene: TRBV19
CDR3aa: CASSIAGELFF

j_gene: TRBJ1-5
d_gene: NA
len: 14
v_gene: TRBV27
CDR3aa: CASSSRGLNQPQHF

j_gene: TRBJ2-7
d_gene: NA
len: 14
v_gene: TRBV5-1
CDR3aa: CASSLGVQGNEQYF

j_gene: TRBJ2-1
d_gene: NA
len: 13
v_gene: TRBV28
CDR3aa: CASSRRAYNEQFF

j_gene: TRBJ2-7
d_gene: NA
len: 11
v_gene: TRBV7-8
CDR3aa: CASSLRDEQYF

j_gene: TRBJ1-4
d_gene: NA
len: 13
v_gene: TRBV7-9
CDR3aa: CASSGTKGEKLFF

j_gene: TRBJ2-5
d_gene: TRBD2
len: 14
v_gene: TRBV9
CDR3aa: CASSVGEGLETQYF

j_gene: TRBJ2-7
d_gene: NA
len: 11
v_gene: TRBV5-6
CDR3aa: CASSTSYEQYF

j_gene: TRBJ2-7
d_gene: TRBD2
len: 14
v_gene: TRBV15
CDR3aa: CATSPSGSSYEQYF

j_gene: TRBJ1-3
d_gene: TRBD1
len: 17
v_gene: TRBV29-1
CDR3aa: CSVPGQGSELSGNTIYF

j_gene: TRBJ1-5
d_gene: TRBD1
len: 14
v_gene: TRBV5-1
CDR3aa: CASSPGGGNQPQHF

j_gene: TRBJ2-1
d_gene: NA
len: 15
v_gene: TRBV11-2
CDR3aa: CASSPPTTMPNEQFF

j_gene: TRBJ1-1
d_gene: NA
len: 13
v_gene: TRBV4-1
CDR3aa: CASSKITGTEAFF

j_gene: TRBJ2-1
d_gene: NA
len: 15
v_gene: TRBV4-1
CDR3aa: CASSHRGFRNNEQFF

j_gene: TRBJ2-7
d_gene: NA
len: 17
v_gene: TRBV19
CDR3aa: CASSPATGGASSYEQYF

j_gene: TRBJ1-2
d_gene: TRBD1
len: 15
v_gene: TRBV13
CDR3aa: CASSASGTGNYGYTF

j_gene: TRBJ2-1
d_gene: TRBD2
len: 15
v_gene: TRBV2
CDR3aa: CASSVAGDSYNEQFF

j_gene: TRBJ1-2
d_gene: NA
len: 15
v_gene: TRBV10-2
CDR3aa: CASSGGGDTNYGYTF

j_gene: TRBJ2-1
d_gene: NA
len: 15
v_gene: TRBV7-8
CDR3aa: CASSLAGGIHNEQFF

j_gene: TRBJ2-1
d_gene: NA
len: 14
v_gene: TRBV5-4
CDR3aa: CASSLEQALNEQFF

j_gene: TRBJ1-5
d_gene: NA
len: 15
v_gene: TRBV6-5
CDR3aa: CASTPRRDSNQPQHF

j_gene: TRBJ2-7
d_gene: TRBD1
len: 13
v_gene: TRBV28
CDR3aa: CASSPDRAYEQYF

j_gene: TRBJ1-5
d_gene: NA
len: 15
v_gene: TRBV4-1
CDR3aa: CASSQDSRGTQPQHF

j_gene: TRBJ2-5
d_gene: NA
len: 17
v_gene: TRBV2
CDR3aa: CASSKNVGRALGETQYF

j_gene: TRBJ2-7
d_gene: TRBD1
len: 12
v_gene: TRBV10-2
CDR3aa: CATHRGDYEQYF

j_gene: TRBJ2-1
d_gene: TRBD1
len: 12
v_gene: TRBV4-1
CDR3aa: CASSQVGTVEFF

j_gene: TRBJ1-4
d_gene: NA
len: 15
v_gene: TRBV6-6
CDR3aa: CASQHVGGSEEKLFF

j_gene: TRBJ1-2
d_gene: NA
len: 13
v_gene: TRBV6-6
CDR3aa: CASSYRADYGYTF